The 28 T cell receptor beta chains presented below share a single source sample, sequenced in a study of naive and memory T cell subsets. The beta constant-region primer was an equimolar mix of two oligonucleotides covering TRBC1 and TRBC2. Using its own MiXCR run on the UMI-ligation and nested PCR reads, TCRdb lists one record per CDR3 protein. This table holds 89,000 or so distinct CDR3 sequences, around 14% found once. The sample consisted of central memory CD4+ T cells from blood. These receptors originate from a human donor in good health.

The rearrangement uses TRBV7-2 and TRBJ2-5; either TRBD1 or TRBD2 may supply D (5 bases each). CDR3 length: 11 residues. Between the trimmed V and J ends, which lost 7 bases and 5 bases, there was a span of 8 bases. CDR1 is SGHTA, CDR2 FQGNSA, per germline. CDR3 nucleotide sequence: TGTGCCAGCACGGGGCGGGAGACCCAGTACTTC. Its protein product is CASTGRETQYF.

To note about this clonotype: A much larger clonotype is one base distant, so this may be a read error. The chain uses TRBV2 and TRBJ1-1; D may be TRBD1 (5 bases). Germline V gene data show CDR1 as SNHLY and CDR2 as FYNNEI. Trimming took off 4 bases at V and 0 bases at J, with 6 bases between the two ends. The CDR3 consists of 13 residues. CDR3 sequence: CASSGRVNTEAFF. The CDR3 coding sequence is TGTGCCAGCAGTGGCAGGGTGAACACTGAAGCTTTCTTT. Combining the CDR3 with reference TRBV2 and TRBJ1-1 gives the whole variable domain EPEVTQTPSHQVTQMGQEVILRCVPISNHLYFYWYRQILGQKVEFLVSFYNNEISEKSEIFDDQFSVERPDGSNFTLKIRSTKLEDSAMYFCASSGRVNTEAFFGQGTRLTVV.

This chain joins TRBV6-6 and TRBJ1-6; TRBD1 might be the D (5 bases). CDR1 MNHNY and CDR2 SVGAGI come from the germline V gene (reference sequence). The CDR3 runs to 17 residues. The V end was cut by 0 bases, the J end by 6 bases, with 15 bases between. For the CDR3, the DNA is TGTGCCAGCAGTTACTCGTGGACGGGCAGGGTTAATTCACCCCTCCACTTT. Its translation: CASSYSWTGRVNSPLHF.

The J gene is TRBJ1-2, the V gene TRBV10-3; TRBD1 matches 8 bases. CDR3 length: 13 residues. The V and J ends lost 10 bases and 3 bases, in that order; junction bases with no gene match: 7. From germline, CDR1 is ENHRY and CDR2 SYGVKD. The CDR3 DNA reads as TGTGCCACCACAGGGGGAACCGACTATGGCTACACCTTC. This gives the protein CATTGGTDYGYTF.

This clonotype has just a few counts. The rearrangement joins TRBV28 to TRBJ2-7; D gene uncertain. In germline, CDR1 is MDHEN, CDR2 SYDVKM. The CDR3 totals 11 residues. V was pared by 5 bases and J by 3 bases, with 5 bases between. The CDR3 spells CASSRYYEQYF. The CDR3 DNA reads TGTGCCAGCAGTCGCTACTACGAGCAGTACTTC.

This clonotype was seen repeatedly, ten times or more. The chain carries TRBV5-1 and TRBJ2-3; D gene uncertain. CDR1 SGHRS and CDR2 YFSETQ come from the germline V gene. CDR3 length equals 11 residues. Deletions cut 1 base from V and 5 bases from J, with 2 bases between. Written as DNA, the CDR3 is TGCGCCAGCAGCTTGAAAGATACGCAGTATTTT. Its translation: CASSLKDTQYF. Drawing the rest from reference TRBV5-1 and TRBJ2-3, the complete variable domain is KAGVTQTPRYLIKTRGQQVTLSCSPISGHRSVSWYQQTPGQGLQFLFEYFSETQRNKGNFPGRFSGRQFSNSRSEMNVSTLELGDSALYLCASSLKDTQYFGPGTRLTVL.

This clonotype came up a few times. The rearrangement links TRBV29-1 to TRBJ1-5; 8 bases agree with TRBD1. This CDR3 is 14 amino acids long. The junction had 9 bases not matched to a gene; V was cut back by 6 bases and J by 5 bases. Germline CDR1 is SQVTM and CDR2 is ANQGSEA. The CDR3 nucleotides read TGCAGCGTCGGAATCGGACAGGGCGATCAGCCCCAGCATTTT. Its translation: CSVGIGQGDQPQHF.

The chain is built from TRBV12-3 or TRBV12-4 and TRBJ2-1; 11 bases match TRBD2. With 6 bases clipped from V and 0 bases from J, the junction kept 13 bases outside the gene matches. The CDR3 covers 19 residues. CDR3 DNA sequence: TGTGCCAGCAGCCCACTTCCAGGACTAGCGGGCTTCTCCTACAATGAGCAGTTCTTC. Translation gives CASSPLPGLAGFSYNEQFF.

The chain uses TRBV10-3 and TRBJ2-4; no firm D call. This CDR3 spans 15 amino acids. Germline lookup yields CDR1 ENHRY and CDR2 SYGVKD. Trimming removed 0 bases at V and 6 bases at J, with 12 bases between. CDR3 protein: CAISESNKPGNIQYF. As DNA, the CDR3 is TGTGCCATCAGTGAGTCGAATAAGCCGGGAAACATTCAGTACTTC.

This clonotype was seen repeatedly, ten times or more. V and J are TRBV7-3 and TRBJ2-1, with TRBD2 matching 9 bases. From germline, CDR1 is SGHTA and CDR2 FQGTGA. The CDR3 contains 15 residues. Trimming cost V 5 bases and J 1 base; bases outside gene matches: 3. The CDR3 DNA follows: TGTGCCAGCAGCCTCGGACTAGCGTCCTACAATGAGCAGTTCTTC. Protein sequence: CASSLGLASYNEQFF. The entire variable domain, with the rest obtained from reference TRBV7-3 and TRBJ2-1, is as follows: GAGVSQTPSNKVTEKGKYVELRCDPISGHTALYWYRQSLGQGPEFLIYFQGTGAADDSGLPNDRFFAVRPEGSVSTLKIQRTERGDSAVYLCASSLGLASYNEQFFGPGTRLTVL.

V usage is TRBV10-3 and J usage is TRBJ1-6; 9 nucleotides line up with TRBD1. Germline V CDR1 and CDR2: ENHRY, SYGVKD. V was pared by 10 bases and J by 7 bases, with 8 bases of the junction left unmatched. CDR3 length equals 14 residues. The CDR3 DNA is TGTGCCACCAGACAGGGGGACAGGAATTCACCCCTCCACTTT. Protein: CATRQGDRNSPLHF.

The chain joins TRBV7-2 to TRBJ1-6, with D uncertain. Germline V gives CDR1 SGHTA, CDR2 FQGNSA. V gave up 3 bases and J gave up 6 bases, with 21 bases separating them. This CDR3 contains 18 residues. CDR3 region: CASSFRSSTASSNSPLHF. CDR3 sequence (DNA): TGTGCCAGCAGCTTCAGGTCATCCACGGCCTCTAGTAATTCACCCCTCCACTTT.

This clonotype showed up just a few times. The gene calls are TRBV7-2 and TRBJ2-3, with D hard to call. The CDR3 sequence is 13 residues long. Deletions cut 4 bases from V and 4 bases from J, with 9 bases between. Germline V lookup: CDR1 SGHTA, CDR2 FQGNSA. This CDR3 is CASSSTRSDTQYF. The CDR3, as DNA: TGTGCCAGCAGCTCGACCAGGTCAGATACGCAGTATTTT.

The rearrangement joins TRBV28 to TRBJ1-2; 7 bases map to TRBD1. Germline values: CDR1 MDHEN, CDR2 SYDVKM. This CDR3 region has 14 residues. The trim removed 5 bases at V and 2 bases at J, leaving 5 bases unmatched. CDR3 sequence reads: CASSVRDSNYGYTF. Written as DNA, the CDR3 is TGTGCCAGCAGTGTCCGGGACAGCAACTATGGCTACACCTTC.

This clonotype was detected only a few times. The V gene is TRBV20-1, the J gene TRBJ1-2; D perhaps matches TRBD1 (6 bases). The CDR3 spans 13 residues. V lost 5 bases to trimming and J lost 3 bases, with 13 bases between them. Germline loops: CDR1 DFQATT, CDR2 SNEGSKA (reference sequence). The CDR3 loop is CSAYYREDYGYTF. The CDR3 DNA sequence: TGCAGTGCTTATTACAGGGAGGACTATGGCTACACCTTC.

The sample holds a few counts of this clonotype. This chain's CDR3 is CASSFPQGAETQYF. CDR3 in DNA: TGTGCCAGCAGCTTCCCACAGGGGGCTGAGACCCAGTACTTC. The chain has TRBV7-9 and TRBJ2-5; 9 bases align to TRBD1. The CDR3 has 14 residues. Germline V gene sequence: CDR1 SEHNR, CDR2 FQNEAQ (reference sequence). J gave up 5 bases and V 3 bases, and 4 bases lay outside the gene matches.

V gene TRBV2 combines with J gene TRBJ2-3; D might be TRBD1 (6 bases). The CDR3 is 15 residues long. Germline CDR1 and CDR2: SNHLY and FYNNEI. With 5 bases removed from V and 0 bases from J, the gap between germline ends came to 12 bases. The CDR3 loop is CASSRDTYSTDTQYF. In DNA form, the CDR3 reads TGTGCCAGCAGTCGGGACACCTACAGCACAGATACGCAGTATTTT.

The table lists this clonotype with many counts. This chain links TRBV18 with TRBJ2-1; D unresolved. Looked up from germline, CDR1 is KGHSH and CDR2 is LQKENI. Trimming removed 5 bases from V and 9 bases from J, with 23 bases in between. The CDR3 is 16 amino acids. CDR3 loop: CASSTVLRVDTAEQFF. In DNA form, the CDR3 reads TGTGCCAGCTCAACTGTACTAAGGGTCGATACAGCTGAGCAGTTCTTC.

This clonotype occurred a few times. The CDR3: CASSQDLYTGELFF. The CDR3 nucleotides are TGCGCCAGCAGCCAGGATCTCTACACCGGGGAGCTGTTTTTT. The chain is built from TRBV4-1 and TRBJ2-2; D not certain. The CDR3 spans 14 residues. Per the germline V gene, CDR1 is MGHRA and CDR2 is YSYEKL. Between the trimmed V and J ends, which lost 3 bases and 3 bases, there was a span of 8 bases.

The chain combines TRBV30 with TRBJ2-2, with D perhaps TRBD1 (5 bases). V lost 0 bases, J lost 2 bases, and 13 bases lay in between. Per germline, CDR1 GTSNPN and CDR2 SVGIG (reference sequence). This CDR3 is 16 amino acids long. The CDR3 region has the DNA TGTGCCTGGAGTGTCAGTAAGGGGCATAACACCGGGGAGCTGTTTTTT. Its protein product is CAWSVSKGHNTGELFF.

In this sample, this clonotype is medium-sized. V is TRBV7-9 and J is TRBJ1-4; no clear D gene. V lost 4 bases and J 7 bases, leaving 10 bases between the germline ends. This CDR3 spans 13 amino acids. CDR1 is SEHNR, CDR2 FQNEAQ, per germline (reference sequence). The CDR3 is CASSSGLSEKLFF. CDR3 DNA sequence: TGTGCCAGCAGCTCTGGACTTAGTGAAAAACTGTTTTTT.

This sequence joins TRBV7-2 and TRBJ2-3; D gene uncertain. V was pared by 6 bases and J by 5 bases, with 6 bases between. There are 11 residues in the CDR3. CDR1 and CDR2 (germline): SGHTA, FQGNSA. The CDR3 nucleotides are TGTGCCAGCAGTGAAATAGATACGCAGTATTTT. This translates into CASSEIDTQYF.

This clonotype was observed a handful of times. The chain has TRBV5-1 and TRBJ2-3; D unresolved. CDR3 size: 15 residues. Germline CDR1 SGHRS, CDR2 YFSETQ. Between the trimmed V and J ends, which lost 4 bases and 3 bases, there was a span of 15 bases. The CDR3 here is CASSQTGLGTDTQYF. CDR3 nucleotide sequence: TGCGCCAGCAGCCAAACGGGCCTCGGGACAGATACGCAGTATTTT.

The chain employs TRBV7-2 and TRBJ1-6, with D perhaps TRBD1 (5 bases). This CDR3 contains 17 residues. V gave up 5 bases and J gave up 0 bases, with 14 bases separating them. Germline V gene sequence: CDR1 SGHTA, CDR2 FQGNSA. DNA of the CDR3: TGTGCCAGCAGCCAGAGACAGAGGAGCTCCTATAATTCACCCCTCCACTTT. Translation: CASSQRQRSSYNSPLHF.

This clonotype was seen a few times. The chain joins TRBV28 to TRBJ1-5, with D tentatively TRBD1 (6 bases). Germline V lookup: CDR1 MDHEN, CDR2 SYDVKM. Trimming stripped 5 bases from V and 5 bases from J, with 13 bases between. This CDR3 contains 14 residues. This CDR3 is CASSGPQGHQPQHF. The CDR3 coding sequence is TGTGCCAGCAGTGGCCCACAGGGACATCAGCCCCAGCATTTT.

This clonotype has a handful of counts. The CDR3 region is CASSLVTGESNQPQHF. The CDR3 DNA reads TGTGCCAGCAGTTTAGTGACAGGGGAATCCAATCAGCCCCAGCATTTT. The chain recombines TRBV28 with TRBJ1-5, with 8 bases matching TRBD1. V shed 2 bases and J 3 bases; nucleotides not matched to a gene: 6. This CDR3 region has 16 residues. Germline CDR1 is MDHEN and CDR2 is SYDVKM.

This clonotype was detected a few times. The gene calls are TRBV7-8 and TRBJ2-3; 12 bases align to TRBD2. J gave up 0 bases and V 5 bases, and 6 bases lay outside the gene matches. Per the germline V gene, CDR1 is SGHVS and CDR2 is FQNEAQ. The CDR3 is made up of 17 amino acids. CDR3 DNA: TGTGCCAGCAGCGGCTTGGGGACTAGCGGGAGCACAGATACGCAGTATTTT. Its protein product is CASSGLGTSGSTDTQYF.

Only a few counts were recorded for this clonotype. The chain is built from TRBV6-5 and TRBJ2-3; perhaps TRBD1 as D (5 bases). Per the germline V gene, CDR1 is MNHEY and CDR2 is SVGAGI. The CDR3 spans 15 residues. The ends were cut back, 9 bases at V and 0 bases at J, with 16 bases in the middle. The CDR3 sequence: CARPDRPTSTDTQYF. The CDR3 nucleotides read TGTGCCAGACCCGACAGACCCACTAGCACAGATACGCAGTATTTT.